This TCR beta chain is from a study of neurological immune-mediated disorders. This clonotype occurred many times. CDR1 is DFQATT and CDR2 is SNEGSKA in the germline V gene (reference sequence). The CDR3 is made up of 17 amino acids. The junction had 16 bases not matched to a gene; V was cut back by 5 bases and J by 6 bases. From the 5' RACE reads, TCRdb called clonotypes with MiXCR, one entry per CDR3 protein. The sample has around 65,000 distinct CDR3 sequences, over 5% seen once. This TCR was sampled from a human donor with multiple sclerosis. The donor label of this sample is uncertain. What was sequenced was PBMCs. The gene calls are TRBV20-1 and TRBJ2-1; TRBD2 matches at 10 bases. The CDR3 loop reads CSAPTGASGGRGNEQFF. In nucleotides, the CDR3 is TGCAGTGCTCCAACCGGGGCTAGCGGGGGCAGGGGCAATGAGCAGTTCTTC.